This TCR beta chain was identified in a study of shared clonotypes between healthy human individuals. This clone was found once. Germline V gene lookup returns CDR1 SNHLY and CDR2 FYNNEI. The V gene lost 8 bases and the J gene lost 2 bases, with 19 bases spanning the gap. The CDR3 length is 15 residues. The data were produced by immunoSEQ multiplex PCR, yet TCRdb's version contains in-frame clones alone and is incomplete. Found here are 1.4 million or so clones, 98% to 99% of them singletons; the top ten hold over 0.3%. The sequencing sample was made of naive CD4+ T cells sorted from blood. Subset denoted: CD45RA+ positively selected. The origin of this receptor is a man younger than 40 in good health. The gene calls are TRBV2 and TRBJ2-7; perhaps D is TRBD1 or TRBD2 (7 bases each). The CDR3 bases are TGTGCCAGCCGGGACCTACAGGGGAGGGCCTACGAGCAGTACTTC. It translates to CASRDLQGRAYEQYF.